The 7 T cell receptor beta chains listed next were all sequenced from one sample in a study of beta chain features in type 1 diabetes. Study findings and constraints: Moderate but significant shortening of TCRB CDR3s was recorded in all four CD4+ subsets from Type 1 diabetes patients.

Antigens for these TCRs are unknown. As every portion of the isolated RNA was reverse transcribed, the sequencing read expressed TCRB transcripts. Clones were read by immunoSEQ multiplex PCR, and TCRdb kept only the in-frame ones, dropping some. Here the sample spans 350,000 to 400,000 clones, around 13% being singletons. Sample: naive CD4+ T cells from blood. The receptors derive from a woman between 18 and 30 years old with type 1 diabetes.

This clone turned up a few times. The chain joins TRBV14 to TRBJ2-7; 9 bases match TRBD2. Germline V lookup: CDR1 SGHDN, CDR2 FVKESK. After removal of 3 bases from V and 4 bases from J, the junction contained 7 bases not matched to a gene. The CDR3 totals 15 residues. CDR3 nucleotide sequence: TGTGCCAGCAGCCAGCGGGGAGCGGGAGGATACGAGCAGTACTTC. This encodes CASSQRGAGGYEQYF.

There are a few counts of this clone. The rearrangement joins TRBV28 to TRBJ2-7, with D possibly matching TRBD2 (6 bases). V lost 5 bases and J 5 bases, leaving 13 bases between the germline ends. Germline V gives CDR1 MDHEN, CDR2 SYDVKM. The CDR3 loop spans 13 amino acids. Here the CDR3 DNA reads TGTGCCAGCAGTAAACCGGGAGTCAACGAGCAGTACTTC. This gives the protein CASSKPGVNEQYF.

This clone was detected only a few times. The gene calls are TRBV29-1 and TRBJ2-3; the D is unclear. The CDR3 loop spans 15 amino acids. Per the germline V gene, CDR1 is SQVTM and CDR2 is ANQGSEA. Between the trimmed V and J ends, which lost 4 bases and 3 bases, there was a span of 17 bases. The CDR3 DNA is TGCAGCGTTGTAGAGTCTTGGCAGAAGACAGATACGCAGTATTTT. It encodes CSVVESWQKTDTQYF.

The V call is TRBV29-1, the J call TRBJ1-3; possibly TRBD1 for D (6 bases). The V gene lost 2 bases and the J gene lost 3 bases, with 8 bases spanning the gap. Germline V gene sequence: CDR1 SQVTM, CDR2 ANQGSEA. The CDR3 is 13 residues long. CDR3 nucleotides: TGCAGCGTTGAACAGGGGAGTGGAAACACCATATATTTT. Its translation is CSVEQGSGNTIYF. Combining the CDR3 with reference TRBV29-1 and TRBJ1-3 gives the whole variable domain SAVISQKPSRDICQRGTSLTIQCQVDSQVTMMFWYRQQPGQSLTLIATANQGSEATYESGFVIDKFPISRPNLTFSTLTVSNMSPEDSSIYLCSVEQGSGNTIYFGEGSWLTVV.

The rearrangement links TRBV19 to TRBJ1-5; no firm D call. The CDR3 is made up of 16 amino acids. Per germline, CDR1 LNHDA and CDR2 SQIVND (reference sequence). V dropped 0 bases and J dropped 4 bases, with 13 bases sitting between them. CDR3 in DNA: TGTGCCAGTAGTATAGATTCGGAGGTGGGGAATCAGCCCCAGCATTTT. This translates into CASSIDSEVGNQPQHF.

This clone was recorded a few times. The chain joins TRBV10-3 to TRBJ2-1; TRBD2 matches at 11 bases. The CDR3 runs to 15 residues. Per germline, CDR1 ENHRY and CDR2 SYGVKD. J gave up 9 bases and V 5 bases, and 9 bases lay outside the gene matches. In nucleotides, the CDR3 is TGTGCCATCAGTCCTGGCGGACTAGCGGGTGGTGAGCAGTTCTTC. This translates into CAISPGGLAGGEQFF.

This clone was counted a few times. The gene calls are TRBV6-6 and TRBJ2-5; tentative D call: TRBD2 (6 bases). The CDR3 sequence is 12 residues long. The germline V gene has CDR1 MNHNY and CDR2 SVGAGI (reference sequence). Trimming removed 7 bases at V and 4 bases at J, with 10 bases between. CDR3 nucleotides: TGTGCCAGCACCCGGGACTCAGAGACCCAGTACTTC. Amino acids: CASTRDSETQYF.